The text below deals with one TCR beta chain. Antigen specificity is unknown. 13 Jbeta primers and 60 Vbeta primers were used for the PCR. Libraries were prepared by immunoSEQ multiplex PCR; TCRdb keeps only in-frame clonotypes and omits some of them. The table shows 210,000 or so clones, with approximately 88% occurring only once. The data were obtained in a study of cytomegalovirus exposure and HLA in healthy donors. Study-level findings and limits: Segments of the TCR beta V type were, in most cases, productive about 87% or about 30% of the time in an earlier analysis.

Germline assignment: CDR1 MNHEY and CDR2 SMNVEV (reference sequence). The V gene end was trimmed by 4 bases and the J gene end by 7 bases; junction bases not matched to a gene: 6. The CDR3 has 15 amino acids. As for the donors, each was a healthy bone marrow donor. This chain uses TRBV27 with TRBJ2-1; 11 bases match TRBD1. Sequencing was performed on PBMCs. This clonotype originated in a boy under 10 years old in good health and CMV-seronegative. CDR3: CASSSGTGGRNEQFF. CDR3 DNA: TGTGCCAGCAGTTCCGGGACAGGGGGGAGAAATGAGCAGTTCTTC.